A few counts support the clone carrying this T cell receptor (beta chain). Antigen unknown. This record comes from a study of type 1 regulatory T cells. Study as a whole: An in vitro protocol generated T-allo10, a Tr1-enriched, alloantigen-specific CD4 T cell product. Study-wide findings and caveats: Type 1 regulatory T cells had a more restricted TCR repertoire than non-type 1 regulatory T cells.

Germline CDR1 is MNHNY and CDR2 is SVGAGI (reference sequence). V gave up 7 bases and J gave up 4 bases, with 14 bases separating them. This CDR3 contains 14 residues. Each CDR3 protein is one row after TCRdb ran MiXCR on the reads. The data contain under 85,000 distinct CDR3 sequences, about 50% of them singletons. Sequenced input: cultured non-Tr1 T cells, either the whole culture or a sorted T cell fraction (not recorded which). V usage is TRBV6-6 and J usage is TRBJ1-5; possibly TRBD1 for D (6 bases). This receptor was taken from a human donor in good health. CDR3 protein: CASKRRQANQPQHF. The CDR3 DNA follows: TGTGCCAGCAAGAGGAGACAGGCAAATCAGCCCCAGCATTTT.